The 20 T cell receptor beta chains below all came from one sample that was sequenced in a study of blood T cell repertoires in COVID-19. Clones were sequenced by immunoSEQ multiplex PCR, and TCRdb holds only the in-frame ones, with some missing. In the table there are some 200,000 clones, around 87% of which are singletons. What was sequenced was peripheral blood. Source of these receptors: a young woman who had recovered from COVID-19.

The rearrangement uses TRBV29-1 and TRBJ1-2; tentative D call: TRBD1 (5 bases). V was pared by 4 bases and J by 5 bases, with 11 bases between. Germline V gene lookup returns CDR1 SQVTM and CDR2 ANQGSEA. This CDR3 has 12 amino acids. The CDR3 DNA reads TGCAGCGTTGCTTCAGGGTGGTATGGCTACACCTTC. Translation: CSVASGWYGYTF.

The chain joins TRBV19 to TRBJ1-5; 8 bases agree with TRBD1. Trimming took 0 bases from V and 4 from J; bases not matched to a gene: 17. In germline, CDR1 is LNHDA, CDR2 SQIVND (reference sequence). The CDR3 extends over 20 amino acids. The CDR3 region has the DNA TGTGCCAGTAGTATAGAGGAACCGGGACAGGACCCCCTAGTGAATCAGCCCCAGCATTTT. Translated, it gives CASSIEEPGQDPLVNQPQHF. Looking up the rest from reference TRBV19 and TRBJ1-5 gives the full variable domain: DGGITQSPKYLFRKEGQNVTLSCEQNLNHDAMYWYRQDPGQGLRLIYYSQIVNDFQKGDIAEGYSVSREKKESFPLTVTSAQKNPTAFYLCASSIEEPGQDPLVNQPQHFGDGTRLSIL.

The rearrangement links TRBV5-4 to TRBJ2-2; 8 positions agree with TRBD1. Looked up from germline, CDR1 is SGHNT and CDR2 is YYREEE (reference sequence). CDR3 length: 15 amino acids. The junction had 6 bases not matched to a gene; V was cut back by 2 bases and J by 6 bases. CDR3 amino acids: CASSLYGTGSGELFF. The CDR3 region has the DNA TGTGCCAGCAGCTTATACGGGACAGGCTCCGGGGAGCTGTTTTTT.

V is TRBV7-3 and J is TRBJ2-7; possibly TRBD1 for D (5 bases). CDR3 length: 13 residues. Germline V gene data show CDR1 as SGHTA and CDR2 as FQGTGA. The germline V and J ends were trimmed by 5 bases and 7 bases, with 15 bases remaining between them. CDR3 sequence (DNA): TGTGCCAGCAGCCCCGACAGCTACGGTGAGCAGTACGTC. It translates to CASSPDSYGEQYV.

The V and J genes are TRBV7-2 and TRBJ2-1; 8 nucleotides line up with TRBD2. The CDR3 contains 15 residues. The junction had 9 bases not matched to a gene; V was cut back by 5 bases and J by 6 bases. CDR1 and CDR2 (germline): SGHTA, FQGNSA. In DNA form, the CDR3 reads TGTGCCAGCAGCCCCGGGAGGGCCCTAACCAATGAGCAGTTCTTC. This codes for CASSPGRALTNEQFF.

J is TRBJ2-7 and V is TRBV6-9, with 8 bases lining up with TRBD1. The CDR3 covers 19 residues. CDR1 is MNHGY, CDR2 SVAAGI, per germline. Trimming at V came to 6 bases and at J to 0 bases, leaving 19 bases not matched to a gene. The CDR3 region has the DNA TGTGCCAGCAGAACCGACGGGACAGGATCACAAATTAGCTCCTACGAGCAGTACGTC. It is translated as CASRTDGTGSQISSYEQYV.

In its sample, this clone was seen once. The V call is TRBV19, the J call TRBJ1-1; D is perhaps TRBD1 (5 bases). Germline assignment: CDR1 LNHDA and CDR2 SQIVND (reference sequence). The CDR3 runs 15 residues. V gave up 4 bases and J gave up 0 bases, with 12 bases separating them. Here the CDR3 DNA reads TGTGCCAGTAGTACCGACAGATCCATGAACACTGAAGCTTTCTTT. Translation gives CASSTDRSMNTEAFF.

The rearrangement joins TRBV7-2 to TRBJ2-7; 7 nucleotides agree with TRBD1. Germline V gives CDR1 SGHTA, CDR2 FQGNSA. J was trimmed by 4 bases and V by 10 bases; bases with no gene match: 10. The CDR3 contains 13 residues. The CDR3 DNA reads TGTGCCACCTCCCCGGGACAGCTTTACGAGCAGTACTTC. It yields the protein CATSPGQLYEQYF.

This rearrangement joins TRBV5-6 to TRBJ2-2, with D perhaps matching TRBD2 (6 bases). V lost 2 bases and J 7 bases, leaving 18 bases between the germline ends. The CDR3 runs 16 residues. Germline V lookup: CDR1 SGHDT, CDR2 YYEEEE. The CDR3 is CASSFTPGLRGGELFF. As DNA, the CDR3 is TGTGCCAGCAGCTTCACTCCGGGACTGAGGGGCGGGGAGCTGTTTTTT. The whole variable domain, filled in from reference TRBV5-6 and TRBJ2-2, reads DAGVTQSPTHLIKTRGQQVTLRCSPKSGHDTVSWYQQALGQGPQFIFQYYEEEERQRGNFPDRFSGHQFPNYSSELNVNALLLGDSALYLCASSFTPGLRGGELFFGEGSRLTVL.

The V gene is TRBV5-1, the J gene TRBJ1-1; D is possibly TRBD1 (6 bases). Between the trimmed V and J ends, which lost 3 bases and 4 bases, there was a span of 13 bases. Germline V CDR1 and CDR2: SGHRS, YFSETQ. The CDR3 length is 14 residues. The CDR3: CASSSKQGLTEAFF. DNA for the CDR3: TGCGCCAGCAGCTCAAAACAGGGTCTCACTGAAGCTTTCTTT.

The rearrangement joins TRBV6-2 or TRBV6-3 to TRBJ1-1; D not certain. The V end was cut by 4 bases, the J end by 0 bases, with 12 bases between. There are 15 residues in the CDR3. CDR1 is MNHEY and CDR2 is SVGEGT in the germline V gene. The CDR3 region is CASSSPEAMNTEAFF. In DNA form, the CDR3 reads TGTGCCAGCAGTTCCCCGGAAGCGATGAACACTGAAGCTTTCTTT.

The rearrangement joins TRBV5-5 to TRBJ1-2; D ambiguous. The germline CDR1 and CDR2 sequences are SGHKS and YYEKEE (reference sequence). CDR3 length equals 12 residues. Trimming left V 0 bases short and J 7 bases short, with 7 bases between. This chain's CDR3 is CASSLESRGYTF. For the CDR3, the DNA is TGTGCCAGCAGCTTGGAATCGCGTGGCTACACCTTC.

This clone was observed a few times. CDR3 amino acids: CASSIVQGWEQYF. The CDR3 DNA is TGTGCCAGTAGTATTGTCCAGGGGTGGGAGCAGTACTTC. This rearrangement joins TRBV19 to TRBJ2-7, with D maybe TRBD1 (6 bases). CDR1 is LNHDA, CDR2 SQIVND, per germline (reference sequence). CDR3 size: 13 residues. V shed 3 bases and J shed 7 bases, with 13 bases lying between them.

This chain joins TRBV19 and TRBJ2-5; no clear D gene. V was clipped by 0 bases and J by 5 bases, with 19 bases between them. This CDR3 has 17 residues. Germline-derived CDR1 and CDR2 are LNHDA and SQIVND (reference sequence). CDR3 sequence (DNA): TGTGCCAGTAGTATAGATACCGGGTCCCCACATGGCGAGACCCAGTACTTC. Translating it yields CASSIDTGSPHGETQYF. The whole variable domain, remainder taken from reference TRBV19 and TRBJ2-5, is DGGITQSPKYLFRKEGQNVTLSCEQNLNHDAMYWYRQDPGQGLRLIYYSQIVNDFQKGDIAEGYSVSREKKESFPLTVTSAQKNPTAFYLCASSIDTGSPHGETQYFGPGTRLLVL.

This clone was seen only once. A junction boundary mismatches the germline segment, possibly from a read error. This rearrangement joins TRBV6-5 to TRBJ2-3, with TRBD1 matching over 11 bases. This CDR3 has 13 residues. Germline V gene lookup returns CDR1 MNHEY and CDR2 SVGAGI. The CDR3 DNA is TGTGCCAGCAGTTACTCACGAACGGACAGGGGGCATTTT. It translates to CASSYSRTDRGHF.

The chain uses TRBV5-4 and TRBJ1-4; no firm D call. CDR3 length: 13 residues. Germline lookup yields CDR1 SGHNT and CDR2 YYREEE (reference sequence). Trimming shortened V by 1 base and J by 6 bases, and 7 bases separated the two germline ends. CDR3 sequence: CASSLFGDEKLFF. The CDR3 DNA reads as TGTGCCAGCAGCTTGTTCGGGGATGAAAAACTGTTTTTT.

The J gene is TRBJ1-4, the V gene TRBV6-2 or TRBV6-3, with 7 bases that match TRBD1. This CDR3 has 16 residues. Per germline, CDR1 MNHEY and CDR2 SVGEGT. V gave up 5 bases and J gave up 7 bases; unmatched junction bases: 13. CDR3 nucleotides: TGTGCCAGCAGTCACAAAAGGGGGCAGGTAGGTGAAAAACTGTTTTTT. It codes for CASSHKRGQVGEKLFF.

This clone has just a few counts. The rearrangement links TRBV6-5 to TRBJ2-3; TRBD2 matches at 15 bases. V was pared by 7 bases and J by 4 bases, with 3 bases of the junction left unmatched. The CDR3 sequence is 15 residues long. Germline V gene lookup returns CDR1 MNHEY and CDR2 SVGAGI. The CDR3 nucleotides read TGTGCCAGCACCCGGACTAGCGGGGGGGCAGATACGCAGTATTTT. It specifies CASTRTSGGADTQYF.

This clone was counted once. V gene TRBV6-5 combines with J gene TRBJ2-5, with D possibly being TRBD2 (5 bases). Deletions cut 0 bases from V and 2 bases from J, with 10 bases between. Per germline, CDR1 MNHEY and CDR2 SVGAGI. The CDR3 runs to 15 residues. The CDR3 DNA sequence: TGTGCCAGCAGTTACTCGAATAGCGTACAAGAGACCCAGTACTTC. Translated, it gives CASSYSNSVQETQYF.

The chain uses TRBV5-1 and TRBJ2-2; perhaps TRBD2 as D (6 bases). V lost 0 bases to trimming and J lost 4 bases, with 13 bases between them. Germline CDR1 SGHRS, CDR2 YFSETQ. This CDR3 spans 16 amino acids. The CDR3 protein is CASSLEAGASTGELFF. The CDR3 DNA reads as TGCGCCAGCAGCTTGGAAGCGGGCGCATCCACCGGGGAGCTGTTTTTT.